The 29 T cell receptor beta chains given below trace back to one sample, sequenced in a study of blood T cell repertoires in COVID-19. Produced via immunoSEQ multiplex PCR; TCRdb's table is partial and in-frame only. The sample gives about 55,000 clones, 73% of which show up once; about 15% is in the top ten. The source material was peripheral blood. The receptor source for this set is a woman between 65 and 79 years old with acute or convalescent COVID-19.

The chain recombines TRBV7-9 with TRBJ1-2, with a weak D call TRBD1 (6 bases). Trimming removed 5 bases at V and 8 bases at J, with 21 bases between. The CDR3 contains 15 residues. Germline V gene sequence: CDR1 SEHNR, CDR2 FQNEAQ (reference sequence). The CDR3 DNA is TGTGCCAGCAGCGCCCGGGACATAGTGTCTTCGGGCTACACCTTC. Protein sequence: CASSARDIVSSGYTF.

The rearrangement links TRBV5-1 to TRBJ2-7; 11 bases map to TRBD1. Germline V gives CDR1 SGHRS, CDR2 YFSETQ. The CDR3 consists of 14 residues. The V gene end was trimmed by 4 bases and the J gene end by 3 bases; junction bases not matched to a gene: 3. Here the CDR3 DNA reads TGCGCCAGCAGCCGGACAGGGGGCGGCTACGAGCAGTACTTC. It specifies CASSRTGGGYEQYF.

The CDR3 DNA reads as TGTGCCAGCAGCCAAAAGCGAACCGGGGAGCTGTTTTTT. It yields the protein CASSQKRTGELFF. This sequence joins TRBV3-1 (or the pseudogene TRBV3-2) and TRBJ2-2; D call uncertain. V was cut by 2 bases and J by 5 bases, with 6 bases left in between. The CDR3 contains 13 residues. Germline values: CDR1 LGHDT, CDR2 YNNKEL (reference sequence).

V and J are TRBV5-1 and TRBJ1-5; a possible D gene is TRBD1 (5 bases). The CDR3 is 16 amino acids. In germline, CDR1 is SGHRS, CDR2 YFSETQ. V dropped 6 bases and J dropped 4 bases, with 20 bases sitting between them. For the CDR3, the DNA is TGCGCCAGCAAGCCAACCGTGGGAGGGGATAATCAGCCCCAGCATTTT. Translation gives CASKPTVGGDNQPQHF.

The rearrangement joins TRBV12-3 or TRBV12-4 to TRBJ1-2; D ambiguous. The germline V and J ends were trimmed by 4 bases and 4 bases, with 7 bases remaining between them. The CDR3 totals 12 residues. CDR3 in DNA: TGTGCCAGCAGTTCTCAGGTCTATGGCTACACCTTC. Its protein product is CASSSQVYGYTF.

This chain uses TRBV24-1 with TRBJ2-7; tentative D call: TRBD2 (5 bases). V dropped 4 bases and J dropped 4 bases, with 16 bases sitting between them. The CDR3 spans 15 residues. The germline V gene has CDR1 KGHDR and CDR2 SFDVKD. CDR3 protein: CATSDYDPPGYEQYV. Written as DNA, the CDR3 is TGTGCCACCAGTGACTATGACCCCCCGGGATACGAGCAGTACGTC.

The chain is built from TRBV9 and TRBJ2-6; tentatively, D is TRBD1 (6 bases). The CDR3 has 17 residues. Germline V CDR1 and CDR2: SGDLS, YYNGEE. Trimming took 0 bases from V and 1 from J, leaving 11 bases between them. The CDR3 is CASSVVTGKSGANVLTF. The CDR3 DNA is TGTGCCAGCAGCGTAGTCACAGGGAAATCTGGGGCCAACGTCCTGACTTTC.

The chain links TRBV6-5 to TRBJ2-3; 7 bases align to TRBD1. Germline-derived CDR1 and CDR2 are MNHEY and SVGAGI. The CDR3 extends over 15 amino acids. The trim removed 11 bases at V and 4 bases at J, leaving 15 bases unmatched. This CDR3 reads CAYEAIRGRPDTQYF. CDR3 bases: TGTGCCTACGAAGCAATTAGGGGGCGTCCAGATACGCAGTATTTT.

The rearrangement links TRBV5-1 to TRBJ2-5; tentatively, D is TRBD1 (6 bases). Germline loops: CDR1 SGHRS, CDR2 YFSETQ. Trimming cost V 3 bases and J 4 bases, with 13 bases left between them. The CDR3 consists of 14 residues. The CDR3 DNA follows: TGCGCCAGCAGCTCTACAGGGTATGGAGAGACCCAGTACTTC. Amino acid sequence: CASSSTGYGETQYF.

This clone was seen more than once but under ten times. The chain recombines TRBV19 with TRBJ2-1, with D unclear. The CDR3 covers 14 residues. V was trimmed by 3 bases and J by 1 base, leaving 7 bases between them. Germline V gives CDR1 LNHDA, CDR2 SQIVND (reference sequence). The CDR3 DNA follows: TGTGCCAGTAGTATCGCACAGTCCTACAATGAGCAGTTCTTC. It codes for CASSIAQSYNEQFF. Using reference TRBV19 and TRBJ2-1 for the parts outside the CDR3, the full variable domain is DGGITQSPKYLFRKEGQNVTLSCEQNLNHDAMYWYRQDPGQGLRLIYYSQIVNDFQKGDIAEGYSVSREKKESFPLTVTSAQKNPTAFYLCASSIAQSYNEQFFGPGTRLTVL.

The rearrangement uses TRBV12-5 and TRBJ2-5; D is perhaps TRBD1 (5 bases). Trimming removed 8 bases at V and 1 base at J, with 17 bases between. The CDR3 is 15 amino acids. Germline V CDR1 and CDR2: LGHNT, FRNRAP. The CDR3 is CASSVGATLQETQYF. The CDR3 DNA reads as TGTGCTAGTTCAGTAGGGGCCACCCTCCAAGAGACCCAGTACTTC.

The CDR3 here is CASSGPTGGVPDTQYF. CDR3 nucleotide sequence: TGTGCCAGCAGCGGACCGACAGGGGGTGTGCCAGATACGCAGTATTTT. The chain is built from TRBV9 and TRBJ2-3; 9 bases line up with TRBD1. V was clipped by 3 bases and J by 4 bases; unmatched bases: 9. Germline V gene sequence: CDR1 SGDLS, CDR2 YYNGEE. This CDR3 has 16 amino acids.

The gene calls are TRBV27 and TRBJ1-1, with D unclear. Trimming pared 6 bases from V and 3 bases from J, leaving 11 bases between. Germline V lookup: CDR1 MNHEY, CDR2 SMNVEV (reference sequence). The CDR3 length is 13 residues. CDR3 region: CASSRRRDTEAFF. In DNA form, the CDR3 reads TGTGCCAGCAGCCGAAGAAGAGACACTGAAGCTTTCTTT.

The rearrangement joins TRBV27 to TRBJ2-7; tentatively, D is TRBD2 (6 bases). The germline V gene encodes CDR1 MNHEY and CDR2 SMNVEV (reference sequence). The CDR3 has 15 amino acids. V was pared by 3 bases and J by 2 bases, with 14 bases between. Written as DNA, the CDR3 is TGTGCCAGCAGTTTTGCTGGTGCGGGGCCCTACGAGCAGTACGTC. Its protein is CASSFAGAGPYEQYV.

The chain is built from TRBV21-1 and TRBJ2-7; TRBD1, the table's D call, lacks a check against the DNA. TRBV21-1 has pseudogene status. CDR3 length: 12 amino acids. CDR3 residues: CNAGGSSYEQYV. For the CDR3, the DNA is TGTAATGCAGGGGGCAGCTCCTACGAGCAGTACGTC.

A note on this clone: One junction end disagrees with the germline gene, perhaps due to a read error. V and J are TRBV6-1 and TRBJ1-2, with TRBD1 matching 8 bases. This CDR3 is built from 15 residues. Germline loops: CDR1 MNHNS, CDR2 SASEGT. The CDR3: CVSSESQGALSGYTF. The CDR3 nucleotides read TGTGTCAGCAGTGAAAGCCAGGGGGCGTTAAGCGGCTACACCTTC.

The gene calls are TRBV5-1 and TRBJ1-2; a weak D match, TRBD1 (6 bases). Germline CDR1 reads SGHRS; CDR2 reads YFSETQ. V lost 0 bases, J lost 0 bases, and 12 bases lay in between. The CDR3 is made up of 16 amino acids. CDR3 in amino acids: CASSLVPGVTNYGYTF. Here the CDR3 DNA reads TGCGCCAGCAGCTTGGTTCCAGGGGTAACTAACTATGGCTACACCTTC.

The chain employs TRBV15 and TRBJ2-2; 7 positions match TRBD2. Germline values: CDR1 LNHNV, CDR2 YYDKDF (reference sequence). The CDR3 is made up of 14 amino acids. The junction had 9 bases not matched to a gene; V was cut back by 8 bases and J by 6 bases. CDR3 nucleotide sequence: TGTGCCACCCTCTTTAGTGGGGGGGCCGGGGAGCTGTTTTTT. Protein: CATLFSGGAGELFF.

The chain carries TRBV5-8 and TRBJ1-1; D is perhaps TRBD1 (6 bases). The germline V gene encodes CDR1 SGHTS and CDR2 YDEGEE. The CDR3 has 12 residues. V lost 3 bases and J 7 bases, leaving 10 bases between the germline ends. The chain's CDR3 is CASSYPGHEAFF. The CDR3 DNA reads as TGTGCCAGCAGCTACCCGGGACATGAAGCTTTCTTT.

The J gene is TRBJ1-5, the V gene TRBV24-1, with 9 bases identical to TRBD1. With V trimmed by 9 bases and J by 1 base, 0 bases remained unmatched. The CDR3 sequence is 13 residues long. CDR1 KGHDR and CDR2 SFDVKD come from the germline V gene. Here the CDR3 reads CATGTGSNQPQHF. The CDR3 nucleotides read TGTGCCACCGGGACAGGGAGCAATCAGCCCCAGCATTTT.

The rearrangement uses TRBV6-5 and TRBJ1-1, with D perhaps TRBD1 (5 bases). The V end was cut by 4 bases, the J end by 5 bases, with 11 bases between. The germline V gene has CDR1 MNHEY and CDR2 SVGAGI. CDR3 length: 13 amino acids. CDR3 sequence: CASSWQGWTEAFF. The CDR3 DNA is TGTGCCAGCAGTTGGCAGGGTTGGACTGAAGCTTTCTTT.

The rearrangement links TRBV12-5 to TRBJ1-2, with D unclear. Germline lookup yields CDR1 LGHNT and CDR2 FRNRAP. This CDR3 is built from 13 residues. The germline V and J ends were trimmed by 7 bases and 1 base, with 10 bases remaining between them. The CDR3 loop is CASAPVINYGYTF. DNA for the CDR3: TGTGCTAGTGCCCCGGTGATTAACTATGGCTACACCTTC. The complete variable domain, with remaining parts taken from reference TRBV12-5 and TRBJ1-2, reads DARVTQTPRHKVTEMGQEVTMRCQPILGHNTVFWYRQTMMQGLELLAYFRNRAPLDDSGMPKDRFSAEMPDATLATLKIQPSEPRDSAVYFCASAPVINYGYTFGSGTRLTVV.

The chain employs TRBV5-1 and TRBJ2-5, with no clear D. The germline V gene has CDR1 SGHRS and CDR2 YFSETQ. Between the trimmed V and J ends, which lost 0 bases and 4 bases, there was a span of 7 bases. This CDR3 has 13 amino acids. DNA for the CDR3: TGCGCCAGCAGCTTGGGAGGTAGAGAGACCCAGTACTTC. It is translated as CASSLGGRETQYF. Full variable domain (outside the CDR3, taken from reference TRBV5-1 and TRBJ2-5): KAGVTQTPRYLIKTRGQQVTLSCSPISGHRSVSWYQQTPGQGLQFLFEYFSETQRNKGNFPGRFSGRQFSNSRSEMNVSTLELGDSALYLCASSLGGRETQYFGPGTRLLVL.

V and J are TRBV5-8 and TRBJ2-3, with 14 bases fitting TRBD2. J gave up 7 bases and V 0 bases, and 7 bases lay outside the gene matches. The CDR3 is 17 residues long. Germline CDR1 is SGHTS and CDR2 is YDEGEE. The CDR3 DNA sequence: TGTGCCAGCAGCTTGGGCTCGACTAGCGGGGGGGCGAATACGCAGTATTTT. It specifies CASSLGSTSGGANTQYF. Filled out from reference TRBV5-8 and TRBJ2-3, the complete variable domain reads EAGVTQSPTHLIKTRGQQATLRCSPISGHTSVYWYQQALGLGLQFLLWYDEGEERNRGNFPPRFSGRQFPNYSSELNVNALELEDSALYLCASSLGSTSGGANTQYFGPGTRLTVL.

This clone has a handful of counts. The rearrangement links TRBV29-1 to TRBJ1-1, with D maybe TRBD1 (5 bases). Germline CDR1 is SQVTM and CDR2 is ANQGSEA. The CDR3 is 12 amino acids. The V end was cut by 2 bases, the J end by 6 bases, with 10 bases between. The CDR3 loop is CSVEMTEAEAFF. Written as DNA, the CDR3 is TGCAGCGTTGAAATGACAGAAGCTGAAGCTTTCTTT.

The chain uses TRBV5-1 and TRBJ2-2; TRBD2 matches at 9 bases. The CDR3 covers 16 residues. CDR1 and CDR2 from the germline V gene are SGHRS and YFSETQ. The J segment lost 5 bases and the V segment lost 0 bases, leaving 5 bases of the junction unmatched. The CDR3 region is CASSLGTSAQTGELFF. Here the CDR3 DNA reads TGCGCCAGCAGCTTGGGGACTAGCGCGCAGACCGGGGAGCTGTTTTTT.

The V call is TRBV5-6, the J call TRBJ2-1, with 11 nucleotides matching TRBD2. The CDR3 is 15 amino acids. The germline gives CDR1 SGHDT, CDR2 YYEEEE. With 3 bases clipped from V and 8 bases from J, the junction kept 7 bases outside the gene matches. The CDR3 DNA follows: TGTGCCAGCAGCTCCCTTAGCGGGGGGGCCTATGAGCAGTTCTTC. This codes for CASSSLSGGAYEQFF.

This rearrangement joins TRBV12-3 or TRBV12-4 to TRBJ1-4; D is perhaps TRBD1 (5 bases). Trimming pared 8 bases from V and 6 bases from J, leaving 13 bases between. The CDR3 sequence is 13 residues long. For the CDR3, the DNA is TGTGCCAGCTCGACGGGGACTGATGAAAAACTGTTTTTT. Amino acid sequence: CASSTGTDEKLFF.

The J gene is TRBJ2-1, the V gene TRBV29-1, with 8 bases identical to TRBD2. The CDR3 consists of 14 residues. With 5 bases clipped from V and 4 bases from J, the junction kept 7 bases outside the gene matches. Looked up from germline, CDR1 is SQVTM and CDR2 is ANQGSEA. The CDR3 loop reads CSVKARGEYNEQFF. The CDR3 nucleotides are TGCAGCGTTAAGGCGCGGGGGGAGTACAATGAGCAGTTCTTC.